What follows are 15 T cell receptor beta chains derived from one specimen sequenced in a study of beta chain features in type 1 diabetes. The entirety of the isolated RNA underwent reverse transcription, so expressed TCRB transcripts were sequenced. The data were produced by immunoSEQ multiplex PCR, yet TCRdb's version contains in-frame clones alone and is incomplete. The sample lists 900,000 or so clones; roughly 15% were seen once. Sequenced input: naive CD4+ T cells from blood. These TCRs come from a woman aged 18-29 years in good health.

V usage is TRBV25-1 and J usage is TRBJ1-1; D remains ambiguous. The V end lost 6 bases, the J end lost 5 bases, and 16 bases lay between the germline ends. This CDR3 is built from 14 residues. Germline V CDR1 and CDR2: MGHDK, SYGVNS. In DNA form, the CDR3 reads TGTGCCAGCAGCGCATCCCTTAAGGGAACTGAAGCTTTCTTT. Translation: CASSASLKGTEAFF.

This clone turned up a few times. V is TRBV5-1 and J is TRBJ2-1; D remains unclear. The CDR3 runs 14 residues. Trimming took off 0 bases at V and 6 bases at J, with 10 bases between the two ends. Germline V gene sequence: CDR1 SGHRS, CDR2 YFSETQ. CDR3 DNA sequence: TGCGCCAGCAGCTTGGAGGCCAGAAGCAATGAGCAGTTCTTC. It translates to CASSLEARSNEQFF.

This clone was detected only a few times. J is TRBJ2-3 and V is TRBV7-9; D perhaps matches TRBD2 (6 bases). Germline V CDR1 and CDR2: SEHNR, FQNEAQ (reference sequence). This CDR3 spans 13 amino acids. The V and J ends lost 7 bases and 3 bases respectively, with 11 bases between them. The CDR3 loop reads CASNLGGTDTQYF. The CDR3 nucleotides are TGTGCCAGCAATCTCGGGGGTACAGATACGCAGTATTTT.

This clone came up a few times. The rearrangement links TRBV4-3 to TRBJ2-2, with D perhaps given as TRBD1 or TRBD2 (5 bases each). The germline V gene encodes CDR1 LGHNA and CDR2 YSLEER. There are 14 residues in the CDR3. V dropped 5 bases and J dropped 0 bases, with 7 bases sitting between them. CDR3 DNA sequence: TGCGCCAGCAGCTGGGGACCGAACACCGGGGAGCTGTTTTTT. This encodes CASSWGPNTGELFF.

V is TRBV21-1 and J is TRBJ2-7; the DNA was not compared with TRBD2, the D call given in the table. TRBV21-1 is a pseudogene segment. The CDR3 contains 15 residues. For the CDR3, the DNA is TGTGCCAGCAGCCCGGTCCCCCTAGTTTCCTACGAGCAGTACTTC. Amino acid sequence: CASSPVPLVSYEQYF.

This clone was seen more than once but under ten times. V and J are TRBV25-1 and TRBJ2-7, with TRBD1 matching over 9 bases. The CDR3 covers 15 residues. Unmatched junction bases numbered 6, after V lost 1 base and J lost 5 bases. CDR1 MGHDK and CDR2 SYGVNS come from the germline V gene. The CDR3 reads CASSELGTGSHEQYF. CDR3 coding DNA: TGTGCCAGCAGTGAATTGGGGACAGGGTCCCACGAGCAGTACTTC.

This chain joins TRBV28 and TRBJ1-2; D is ambiguous. Germline V gene data show CDR1 as MDHEN and CDR2 as SYDVKM. With 7 bases removed from V and 5 bases from J, the gap between germline ends came to 17 bases. This CDR3 is built from 14 residues. CDR3 sequence reads: CASNSRFGSYGYTF. The CDR3 DNA follows: TGTGCCAGCAACTCTCGGTTCGGGTCATATGGCTACACCTTC.

The chain combines TRBV10-3 with TRBJ2-7; tentatively, D is TRBD1 (6 bases). The CDR3 has 14 amino acids. The germline CDR1 and CDR2 sequences are ENHRY and SYGVKD. V was clipped by 5 bases and J by 6 bases, with 17 bases between them. The CDR3 protein is CAISSSGTLFEQYF. In nucleotides, the CDR3 is TGTGCCATCAGTTCATCCGGGACACTCTTCGAGCAGTACTTC.

This clone was detected a few times. The CDR3 is CASEGHTNYGYTF. The CDR3 DNA is TGTGCCAGCGAGGGGCATACGAACTATGGCTACACCTTC. The chain uses TRBV25-1 and TRBJ1-2, with D maybe TRBD1 (5 bases). Trimming cost V 8 bases and J 2 bases, with 12 bases left between them. This CDR3 comprises 13 residues. Germline CDR1 MGHDK, CDR2 SYGVNS.

This clone was observed a handful of times. The gene calls are TRBV6-6 and TRBJ1-1, with TRBD1 matching 11 bases. V shed 0 bases and J 6 bases; nucleotides not matched to a gene: 3. From germline, CDR1 is MNHNY and CDR2 SVGAGI (reference sequence). This CDR3 has 15 amino acids. The CDR3: CASSYSGQGASEAFF. CDR3 DNA: TGTGCCAGCAGTTACTCCGGACAGGGGGCCTCTGAAGCTTTCTTT.

The chain has TRBV7-8 and TRBJ2-1; TRBD2 aligns across 9 bases. V dropped 2 bases and J dropped 7; count of bases not matched to a gene: 12. The CDR3 has 17 amino acids. The germline V gene encodes CDR1 SGHVS and CDR2 FQNEAQ. The CDR3 DNA reads TGTGCCAGCAGCTTATTTCTCAGACTAGCGGCCAAGAATGAGCAGTTCTTC. Protein: CASSLFLRLAAKNEQFF.

The gene calls are TRBV6-6 and TRBJ2-1; 8 bases match TRBD1. Germline V CDR1 and CDR2: MNHNY, SVGAGI (reference sequence). The ends lost 5 bases at V and 4 bases at J; junction bases unmatched: 4. The CDR3 loop spans 14 amino acids. The CDR3 nucleotides are TGTGCCAGCAGTGTACAGGGGGGATACAATGAGCAGTTCTTC. Residues: CASSVQGGYNEQFF.

Concerning this clone itself: Other DNA sequences of this sample code for an identical CDR3. V is TRBV28 and J is TRBJ2-2, with D possibly matching TRBD2 (6 bases). This CDR3 contains 13 residues. Germline CDR1 and CDR2: MDHEN and SYDVKM. V lost 1 base to trimming and J lost 6 bases, with 6 bases between them. The CDR3 sequence is CASSLSGAGELFF. DNA for the CDR3: TGTGCCAGCAGTTTATCGGGGGCCGGGGAGCTGTTTTTT.

Notes on this clone: The junction shows a germline mismatch at one end, possibly a read error. V and J are TRBV5-1 and TRBJ2-3; the D is unclear. The V gene's germline CDR1 is SGHRS and CDR2 YFSETQ. CDR3 length equals 14 residues. CDR3 coding DNA: TGCGCCAGCAGCTTAGCGCCGGGCACAGATACGCTGTATTTT. This codes for CASSLAPGTDTLYF.

This chain joins TRBV20-1 and TRBJ1-1; D is possibly TRBD1 (5 bases). Looked up from germline, CDR1 is DFQATT and CDR2 is SNEGSKA (reference sequence). The CDR3 extends over 11 amino acids. The DNA for the CDR3 is TGCATTACCGGCCGGGACCGCGAAGCTTTCTTT. This sequence encodes CITGRDREAFF.